These 13 T cell receptor beta chains were sequenced from one sample in a study of CD8 T cells in ankylosing spondylitis. Points from the study as a whole: Typical of ankylosing spondylitis blood, it appeared, was a TCR beta motif of eight highly homologous variants.

TCRdb analysed the 5' RACE reads with MiXCR anew, one entry per CDR3 protein. The table has about 840,000 distinct CDR3 sequences, approximately 12% seen once. These receptors have no identified antigens. Sequencing was performed on blood, either unsorted or a sorted T cell fraction (not recorded which). Source of these receptors: a male donor with ankylosing spondylitis.

This chain joins TRBV10-3 and TRBJ2-3; D could derive from TRBD1 or TRBD2 (5 bases each). The CDR3 is made up of 14 amino acids. Germline-derived CDR1 and CDR2 are ENHRY and SYGVKD. V lost 8 bases, J lost 1 base, and 13 bases lay in between. The CDR3 bases are TGTGCCATCGGGGGTCGAACTCGCACAGATACGCAGTATTTT. Translation: CAIGGRTRTDTQYF.

This rearrangement joins TRBV29-1 to TRBJ1-1; D might be TRBD1 (5 bases). V shed 7 bases and J shed 4 bases, with 19 bases lying between them. Germline CDR1 SQVTM, CDR2 ANQGSEA. CDR3 length equals 14 residues. DNA of the CDR3: TGCAGCGCCGCGGGTCATCAAAGGGGCACTGAAGCTTTCTTT. Protein sequence: CSAAGHQRGTEAFF.

In its sample, this clonotype was seen many times. The rearrangement joins TRBV12-3 or TRBV12-4 to TRBJ2-3; D gene ambiguous. The germline V and J ends were trimmed by 5 bases and 5 bases, with 5 bases remaining between them. The CDR3 contains 11 residues. The CDR3 region is CASSLIDTQYF. In DNA, the CDR3 is TGTGCCAGCAGTCTCATAGATACGCAGTATTTT.

This clonotype was recorded at least ten times. This chain connects TRBV7-2 to TRBJ2-1, with D unclear. V dropped 4 bases and J dropped 4 bases, with 8 bases sitting between them. The CDR3 runs to 13 residues. Germline assignment: CDR1 SGHTA and CDR2 FQGNSA. The CDR3 DNA reads as TGTGCCAGCAGCTCCTCTGGGTACAATGAGCAGTTCTTC. Translating it yields CASSSSGYNEQFF.

This clonotype was detected ten times or more. The chain recombines TRBV5-1 with TRBJ2-5; D is possibly TRBD2 (5 bases). The V end was cut by 4 bases, the J end by 4 bases, with 11 bases between. CDR3 length: 13 amino acids. CDR1 is SGHRS, CDR2 YFSETQ, per germline. The CDR3 sequence is CASSERGGETQYF. DNA for the CDR3: TGCGCCAGCAGCGAACGGGGTGGAGAGACCCAGTACTTC.

This clonotype was picked up one time. The gene calls are TRBV10-1 and TRBJ2-7; 8 nucleotides match TRBD2. The CDR3 sequence is 14 residues long. Per germline, CDR1 WNHNN and CDR2 SYGVQD (reference sequence). Trimming removed 6 bases from V and 5 bases from J; junction bases left unmatched: 9. The CDR3 DNA is TGCGCCAGCAGCGGCGGGACTAGGTGGAACGAGCAGTACTTC. Protein: CASSGGTRWNEQYF.

On this clonotype itself: At one boundary the junction diverges from the germline segment, which might be a read error. The chain employs TRBV28 and TRBJ1-6, with D possibly matching TRBD1 (6 bases). From germline, CDR1 is MDHEN and CDR2 SYDVKM. The CDR3 loop spans 13 amino acids. CDR3 in DNA: TGTGCCAGCAGTTTATGGGGGACATCACTCCTCCACTTT. Translated, it gives CASSLWGTSLLHF.

This clonotype occurred a few times. The chain recombines TRBV14 with TRBJ2-1; the match to TRBD1 covers 9 bases. Germline CDR1 is SGHDN and CDR2 is FVKESK. The CDR3 runs 17 residues. The trim removed 1 base at V and 2 bases at J, leaving 6 bases unmatched. The CDR3 protein is CASSQVVRTGAYNEQFF. The CDR3 nucleotides are TGTGCCAGCAGCCAAGTAGTGAGGACAGGGGCCTACAATGAGCAGTTCTTC.

The sample holds a few counts of this clonotype. The CDR3 nucleotides read TGTGCCAGCAGTTTAGTGGTCCAGACTAATAGCAATCAGCCCCAGCATTTT. Its translation is CASSLVVQTNSNQPQHF. The chain links TRBV12-3 or TRBV12-4 to TRBJ1-5; D unclear. CDR3 size: 17 residues. With 1 base removed from V and 0 bases from J, the gap between germline ends came to 13 bases.

This clonotype was seen a few times. V usage is TRBV12-3 or TRBV12-4 and J usage is TRBJ2-3; 9 bases align to TRBD2. This CDR3 has 17 amino acids. V gave up 3 bases and J gave up 3 bases; unmatched junction bases: 10. CDR3 coding DNA: TGTGCCAGCAGTTTTCGAGCGGGAGGATGGGTGACAGATACGCAGTATTTT. Its translation: CASSFRAGGWVTDTQYF.

This clonotype was picked up many times. This rearrangement joins TRBV6-1 to TRBJ1-5, with a tentative D call TRBD1 (5 bases). CDR1 MNHNS and CDR2 SASEGT come from the germline V gene. CDR3 size: 19 residues. V was pared by 0 bases and J by 0 bases, with 18 bases between. CDR3 region: CASSEALRTLKYSNQPQHF. As DNA, the CDR3 is TGTGCCAGCAGTGAAGCGCTTCGGACACTAAAATATAGCAATCAGCCCCAGCATTTT.

This clonotype has a count of ten or more. The gene calls are TRBV29-1 and TRBJ2-7; 10 bases are a match to TRBD2. CDR1 and CDR2 (germline): SQVTM, ANQGSEA. V dropped 6 bases and J dropped 1; count of bases not matched to a gene: 3. The CDR3 length is 13 residues. Here the CDR3 reads CSVGLAASYEQYF. The CDR3 DNA sequence: TGCAGCGTAGGACTAGCGGCTTCCTACGAGCAGTACTTC.

The rearrangement joins TRBV10-3 to TRBJ2-7; D unresolved. CDR1 is ENHRY, CDR2 SYGVKD, per germline. This CDR3 is built from 14 residues. V lost 7 bases, J lost 2 bases, and 15 bases lay in between. The DNA for the CDR3 is TGTGCCATCATGTCGGGCTTAACAACCTACGAGCAGTACTTC. It translates to CAIMSGLTTYEQYF.